The 11 T cell receptor beta chains in this list originate from one sample, sequenced in a study of cytotoxic CD8 clonotypes in ibrutinib-treated CLL. The assay was immunoSEQ multiplex PCR, and TCRdb's table has in-frame clones only and misses some. The repertoire holds 250,000 to 350,000 clones, roughly 76% seen once, with roughly 5% in the top ten. The sample here was PBMCs, taken at disease progression, from a patient treated with ibrutinib. The receptor set was obtained from a human donor with chronic lymphocytic leukemia.

The CDR3 spells CASSRDTLSYEQYF. The CDR3 region has the DNA TGTGCCAGCAGCCGCGACACATTGTCCTACGAGCAGTACTTC. The V and J genes are TRBV9 and TRBJ2-7; no definite D call. V was trimmed by 4 bases and J by 1 base, leaving 12 bases between them. The CDR3 is 14 amino acids. Germline values: CDR1 SGDLS, CDR2 YYNGEE.

The rearrangement links TRBV5-4 to TRBJ1-5; 9 nucleotides line up with TRBD1. CDR3 length: 15 amino acids. CDR1 is SGHNT, CDR2 YYREEE, per germline (reference sequence). Trimming at V came to 4 bases and at J to 6 bases, leaving 8 bases not matched to a gene. CDR3 region: CASSLDRGRSQPQHF. The CDR3 DNA reads TGTGCCAGCAGCCTGGACAGGGGTAGAAGTCAGCCCCAGCATTTT.

The V gene is TRBV5-1, the J gene TRBJ1-5, with D unresolved. The CDR3 runs 13 residues. Germline CDR1 reads SGHRS; CDR2 reads YFSETQ. Trimming cost V 5 bases and J 2 bases, with 8 bases left between them. As DNA, the CDR3 is TGCGCCAGCAGTTGGCTCGGCAATCAGCCCCAGCATTTT. Protein sequence: CASSWLGNQPQHF.

This chain uses TRBV21-1 with TRBJ1-3; the table names TRBD1, a call not compared with the DNA. TRBV21-1 is shown as a pseudogene. The CDR3 covers 19 residues. The chain's CDR3 is CASSKEGKDRIPEGNTIYF. CDR3 in DNA: TGTGCCAGCAGCAAAGAAGGGAAAGACAGGATCCCAGAGGGAAACACCATATATTTT.

The chain recombines TRBV29-1 with TRBJ1-2, with D perhaps TRBD1 (5 bases). V shed 5 bases and J shed 6 bases, with 19 bases lying between them. Germline CDR1 is SQVTM and CDR2 is ANQGSEA. The CDR3 covers 14 residues. In nucleotides, the CDR3 is TGCAGCGTTTCCAGGGTAGCCTTAATGGATGGCTACACCTTC. As protein: CSVSRVALMDGYTF.

The rearrangement links TRBV25-1 to TRBJ2-1; a weak D match, TRBD1 (6 bases). V lost 5 bases and J 0 bases, leaving 14 bases between the germline ends. The CDR3 length is 16 residues. Germline values: CDR1 MGHDK, CDR2 SYGVNS. Here the CDR3 reads CASSLRLTGSYNEQFF. CDR3 DNA: TGTGCCAGCAGTCTCCGTTTGACAGGCTCCTACAATGAGCAGTTCTTC.

Only a few counts were recorded for this clone. This chain uses TRBV6-1 with TRBJ1-6; 9 positions agree with TRBD1. The CDR3 extends over 15 amino acids. From germline, CDR1 is MNHNS and CDR2 SASEGT. The ends lost 1 base at V and 10 bases at J; junction bases unmatched: 5. CDR3 DNA: TGTGCCAGCAGTGAAGGCGACAGGGGGTTCTCACCCCTCCACTTT. The encoded protein is CASSEGDRGFSPLHF.

V and J are TRBV19 and TRBJ2-2; D might be TRBD1 (5 bases). Deletions cut 4 bases from V and 5 bases from J, with 8 bases between. This CDR3 comprises 13 residues. The V gene's germline CDR1 is LNHDA and CDR2 SQIVND (reference sequence). The CDR3 spells CASSKGITGELFF. CDR3 nucleotides: TGTGCCAGTAGTAAGGGGATAACCGGGGAGCTGTTTTTT. Full variable domain (outside the CDR3, taken from reference TRBV19 and TRBJ2-2): DGGITQSPKYLFRKEGQNVTLSCEQNLNHDAMYWYRQDPGQGLRLIYYSQIVNDFQKGDIAEGYSVSREKKESFPLTVTSAQKNPTAFYLCASSKGITGELFFGEGSRLTVL.

The chain is built from TRBV11-2 and TRBJ2-7; 8 nucleotides align to TRBD1. Germline assignment: CDR1 SGHAT and CDR2 FQNNGV. The CDR3 contains 19 residues. J lost 7 bases, V lost 4 bases, and 24 bases had no gene match. CDR3 DNA: TGTGCCAGCAGCTCATTAGTCCTCGCACCGGGACAGGTCCCCGGGGAGCAGTACTTC. Protein sequence: CASSSLVLAPGQVPGEQYF.

This clone turned up a few times. The V gene is TRBV5-4, the J gene TRBJ1-1; possible D gene TRBD1, 5 bases. This CDR3 comprises 14 residues. Germline V gene lookup returns CDR1 SGHNT and CDR2 YYREEE (reference sequence). Deletions cut 0 bases from V and 2 bases from J, with 8 bases between. CDR3 residues: CASSLVGVNTEAFF. CDR3 in DNA: TGTGCCAGCAGCTTGGTGGGGGTTAACACTGAAGCTTTCTTT.

V is TRBV7-2 and J is TRBJ2-3; D uncertain. V lost 9 bases and J 5 bases, leaving 18 bases between the germline ends. The V gene's germline CDR1 is SGHTA and CDR2 FQGNSA. The CDR3 contains 14 residues. This chain's CDR3 is CASTLAMARDTQYF. The CDR3, as DNA: TGTGCCAGTACTTTAGCCATGGCCAGAGATACGCAGTATTTT.